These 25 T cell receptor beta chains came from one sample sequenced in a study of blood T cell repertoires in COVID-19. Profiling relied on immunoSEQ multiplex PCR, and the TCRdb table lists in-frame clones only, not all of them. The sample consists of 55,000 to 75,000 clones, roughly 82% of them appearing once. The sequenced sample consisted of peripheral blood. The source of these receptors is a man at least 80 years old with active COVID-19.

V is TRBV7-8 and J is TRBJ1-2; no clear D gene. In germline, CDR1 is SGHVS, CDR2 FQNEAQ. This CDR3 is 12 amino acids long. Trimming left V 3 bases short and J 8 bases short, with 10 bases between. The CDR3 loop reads CASSFRDEGYTF. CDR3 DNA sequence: TGTGCCAGCAGCTTCCGGGATGAAGGCTACACCTTC.

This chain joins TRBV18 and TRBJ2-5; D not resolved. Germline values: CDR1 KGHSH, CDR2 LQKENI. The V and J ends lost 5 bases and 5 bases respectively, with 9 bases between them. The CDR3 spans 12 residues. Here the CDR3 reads CASSGQRETQYF. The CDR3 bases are TGTGCCAGCTCAGGTCAGAGGGAGACCCAGTACTTC.

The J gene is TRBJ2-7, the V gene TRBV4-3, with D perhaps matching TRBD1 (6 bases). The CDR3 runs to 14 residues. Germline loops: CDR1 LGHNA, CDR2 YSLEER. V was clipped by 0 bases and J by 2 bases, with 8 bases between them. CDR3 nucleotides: TGCGCCAGCAGCCAAGACGCAGGGGCCTACGAGCAGTACTTC. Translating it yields CASSQDAGAYEQYF.

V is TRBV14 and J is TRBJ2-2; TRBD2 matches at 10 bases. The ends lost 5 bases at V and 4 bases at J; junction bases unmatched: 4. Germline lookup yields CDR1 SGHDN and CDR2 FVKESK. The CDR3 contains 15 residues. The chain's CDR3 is CASSNSGGVTGELFF. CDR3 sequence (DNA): TGTGCCAGCAGCAACAGCGGGGGGGTCACCGGGGAGCTGTTTTTT.

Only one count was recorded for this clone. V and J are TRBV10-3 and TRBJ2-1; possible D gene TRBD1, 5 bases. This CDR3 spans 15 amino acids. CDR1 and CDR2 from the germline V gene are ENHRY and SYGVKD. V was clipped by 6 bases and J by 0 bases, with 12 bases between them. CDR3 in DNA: TGTGCCATCAGCCCAAACACAGGCTCCTACAATGAGCAGTTCTTC. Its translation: CAISPNTGSYNEQFF.

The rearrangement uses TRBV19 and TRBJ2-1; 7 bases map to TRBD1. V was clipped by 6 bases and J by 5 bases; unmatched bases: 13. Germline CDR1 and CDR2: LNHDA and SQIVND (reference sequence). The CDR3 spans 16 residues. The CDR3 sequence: CASRETDRDRNNEQFF. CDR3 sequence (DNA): TGTGCCAGTAGAGAGACTGACCGGGACAGAAACAATGAGCAGTTCTTC.

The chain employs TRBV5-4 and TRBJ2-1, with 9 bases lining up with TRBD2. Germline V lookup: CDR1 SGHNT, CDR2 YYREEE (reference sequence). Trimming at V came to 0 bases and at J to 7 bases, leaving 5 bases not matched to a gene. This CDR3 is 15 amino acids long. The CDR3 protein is CASSLGVAGVNEQFF. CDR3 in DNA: TGTGCCAGCAGCTTGGGGGTAGCGGGAGTTAATGAGCAGTTCTTC.

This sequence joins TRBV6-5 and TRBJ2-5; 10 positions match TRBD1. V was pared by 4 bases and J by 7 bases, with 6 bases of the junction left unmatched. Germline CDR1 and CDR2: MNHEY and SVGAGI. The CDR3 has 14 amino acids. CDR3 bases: TGTGCCAGCAGTTTTGACAGGGGGCACGGGACCCAGTACTTC. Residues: CASSFDRGHGTQYF.

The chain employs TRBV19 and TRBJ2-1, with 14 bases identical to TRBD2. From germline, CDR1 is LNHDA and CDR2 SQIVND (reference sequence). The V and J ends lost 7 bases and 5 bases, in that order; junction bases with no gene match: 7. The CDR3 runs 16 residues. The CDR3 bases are TGTGCCAGTACCGGACTAGCGGGAGGCGGCGACAATGAGCAGTTCTTC. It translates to CASTGLAGGGDNEQFF.

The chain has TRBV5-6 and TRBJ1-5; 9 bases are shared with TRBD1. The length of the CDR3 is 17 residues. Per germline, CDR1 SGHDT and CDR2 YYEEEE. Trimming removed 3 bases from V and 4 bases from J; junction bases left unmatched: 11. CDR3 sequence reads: CASSSRDRVRGNQPQHF. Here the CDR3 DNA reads TGTGCCAGCAGCTCCCGGGACAGGGTGAGGGGTAATCAGCCCCAGCATTTT.

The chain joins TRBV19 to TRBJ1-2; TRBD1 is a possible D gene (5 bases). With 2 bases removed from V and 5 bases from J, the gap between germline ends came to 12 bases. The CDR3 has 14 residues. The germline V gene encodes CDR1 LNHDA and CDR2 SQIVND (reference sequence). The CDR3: CASSIPGTHYGYTF. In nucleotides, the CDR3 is TGTGCCAGTAGTATACCCGGGACTCATTATGGCTACACCTTC.

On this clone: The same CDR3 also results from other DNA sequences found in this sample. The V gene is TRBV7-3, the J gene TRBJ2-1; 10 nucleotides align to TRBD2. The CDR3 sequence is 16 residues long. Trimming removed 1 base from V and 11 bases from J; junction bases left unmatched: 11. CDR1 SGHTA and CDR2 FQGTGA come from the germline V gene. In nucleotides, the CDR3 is TGTGCCAGCAGCTTAATGGGGGGGGCTAGCGGGGGACAGCAGTTCTTC. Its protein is CASSLMGGASGGQQFF.

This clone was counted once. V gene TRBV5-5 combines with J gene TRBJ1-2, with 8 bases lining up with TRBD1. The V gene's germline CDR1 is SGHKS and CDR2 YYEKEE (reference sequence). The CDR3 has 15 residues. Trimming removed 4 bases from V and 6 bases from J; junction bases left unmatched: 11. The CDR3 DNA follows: TGTGCCAGCAGCCTGGGGGGCAGGGGGCTAGATGGCTACACCTTC. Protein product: CASSLGGRGLDGYTF.

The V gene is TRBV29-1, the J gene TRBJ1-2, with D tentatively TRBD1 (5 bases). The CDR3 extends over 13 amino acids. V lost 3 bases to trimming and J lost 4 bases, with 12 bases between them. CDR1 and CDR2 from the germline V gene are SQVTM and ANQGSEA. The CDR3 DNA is TGCAGCGTTGAGGTCAGGGATCTCTATGGCTACACCTTC. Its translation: CSVEVRDLYGYTF.

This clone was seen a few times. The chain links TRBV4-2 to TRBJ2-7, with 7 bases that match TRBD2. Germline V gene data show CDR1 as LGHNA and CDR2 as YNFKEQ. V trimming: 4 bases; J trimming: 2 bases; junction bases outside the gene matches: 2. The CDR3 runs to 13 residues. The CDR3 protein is CASSRGGAYEQYF. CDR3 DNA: TGTGCCAGCAGCCGGGGGGGTGCCTACGAGCAGTACTTC.

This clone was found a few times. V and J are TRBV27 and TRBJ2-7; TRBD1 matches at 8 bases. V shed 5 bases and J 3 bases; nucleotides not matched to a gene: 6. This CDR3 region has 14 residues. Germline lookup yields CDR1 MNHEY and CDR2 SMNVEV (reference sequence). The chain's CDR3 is CASSTDREIYEQYF. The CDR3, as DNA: TGTGCCAGCAGTACGGACAGGGAAATCTACGAGCAGTACTTC.

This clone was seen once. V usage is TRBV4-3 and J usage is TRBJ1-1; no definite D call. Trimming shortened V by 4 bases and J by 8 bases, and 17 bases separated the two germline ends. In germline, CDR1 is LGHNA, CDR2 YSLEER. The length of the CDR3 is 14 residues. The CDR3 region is CASSLGGVGHEAFF. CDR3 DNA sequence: TGCGCCAGCAGCCTAGGCGGGGTAGGGCACGAAGCTTTCTTT.

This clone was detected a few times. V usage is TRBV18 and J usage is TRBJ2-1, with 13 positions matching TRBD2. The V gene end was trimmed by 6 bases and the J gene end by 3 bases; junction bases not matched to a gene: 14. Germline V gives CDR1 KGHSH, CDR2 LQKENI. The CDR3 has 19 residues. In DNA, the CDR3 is TGTGCCAGCTCTCTTAGAACGCGGACTAGCGGGGGCTACTACAATGAGCAGTTCTTC. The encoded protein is CASSLRTRTSGGYYNEQFF.

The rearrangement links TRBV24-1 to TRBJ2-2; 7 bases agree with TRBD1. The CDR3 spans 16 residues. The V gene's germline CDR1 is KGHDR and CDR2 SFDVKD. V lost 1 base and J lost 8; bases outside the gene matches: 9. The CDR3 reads CATSDFRRQGKGELFF. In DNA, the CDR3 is TGTGCCACCAGTGATTTTAGGCGACAGGGAAAAGGGGAGCTGTTTTTT.

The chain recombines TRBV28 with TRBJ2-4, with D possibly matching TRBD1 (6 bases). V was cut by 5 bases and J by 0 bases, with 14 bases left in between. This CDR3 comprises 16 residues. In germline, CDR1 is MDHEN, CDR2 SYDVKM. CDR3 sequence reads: CASSPTGSLAKNIQYF. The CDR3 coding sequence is TGTGCCAGCAGTCCAACAGGGTCTCTAGCCAAAAACATTCAGTACTTC.

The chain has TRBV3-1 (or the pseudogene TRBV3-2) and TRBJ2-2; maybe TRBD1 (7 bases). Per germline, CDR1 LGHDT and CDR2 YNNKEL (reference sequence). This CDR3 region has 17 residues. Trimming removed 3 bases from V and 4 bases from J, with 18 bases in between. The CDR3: CASSQEGATEVTGELFF. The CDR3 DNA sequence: TGTGCCAGCAGCCAGGAGGGGGCCACCGAGGTCACCGGGGAGCTGTTTTTT.

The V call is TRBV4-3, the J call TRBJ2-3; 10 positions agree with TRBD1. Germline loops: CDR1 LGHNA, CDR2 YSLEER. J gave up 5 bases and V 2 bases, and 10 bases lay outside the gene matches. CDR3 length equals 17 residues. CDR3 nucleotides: TGCGCCAGCAGCCAATCCGGGACAGGGGAATGGAGAGATACGCAGTATTTT. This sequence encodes CASSQSGTGEWRDTQYF.

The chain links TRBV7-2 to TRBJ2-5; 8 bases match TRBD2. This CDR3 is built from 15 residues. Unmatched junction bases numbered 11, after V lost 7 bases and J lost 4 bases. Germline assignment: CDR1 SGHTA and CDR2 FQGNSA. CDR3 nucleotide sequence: TGTGCCAGCAACACGGGCGGGAGGTTAGGAGAGACCCAGTACTTC. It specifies CASNTGGRLGETQYF. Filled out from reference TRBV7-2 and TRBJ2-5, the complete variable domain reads GAGVSQSPSNKVTEKGKDVELRCDPISGHTALYWYRQSLGQGLEFLIYFQGNSAPDKSGLPSDRFSAERTGGSVSTLTIQRTQQEDSAVYLCASNTGGRLGETQYFGPGTRLLVL.

This CDR3 is CASRRDRGSTEAFF. DNA for the CDR3: TGTGCCAGCAGACGGGACAGGGGGTCCACTGAAGCTTTCTTT. This chain links TRBV7-2 with TRBJ1-1; 11 nucleotides agree with TRBD1. Germline lookup yields CDR1 SGHTA and CDR2 FQGNSA. V dropped 6 bases and J dropped 4; count of bases not matched to a gene: 4. The CDR3 runs 14 residues.

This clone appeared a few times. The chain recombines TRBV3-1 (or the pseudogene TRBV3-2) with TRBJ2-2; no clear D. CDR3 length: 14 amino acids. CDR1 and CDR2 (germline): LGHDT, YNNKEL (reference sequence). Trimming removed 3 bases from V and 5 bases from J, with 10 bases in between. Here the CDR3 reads CASSHRDSTGELFF. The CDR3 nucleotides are TGTGCCAGCAGCCACCGAGACTCTACCGGGGAGCTGTTTTTT.